These T cell receptor beta chains were read from a single sample in a study of CD8 T cells in Susac syndrome. TCRdb re-called the immunoSEQ multiplex PCR reads with MiXCR, one entry per CDR3 protein. The table lists over 300,000 distinct CDR3 sequences, around 90% of them singletons. The sample taken for sequencing was CD4+ T cells from PBMCs. The receptor set was obtained from a human donor with multiple sclerosis. The CDR3 runs from the conserved cysteine through the conserved F or W. A D gene is named only where the DNA matches it firmly. Some rows have no size entry. The others give once, few or many, or a class for an expanded clone.

. | TRBJ2-3 | TRBV2 | . | CASSDEGISTDTQYF | TGTGCCAGCAGCGACGAGGGGATTAGCACAGATACGCAGTATTTT
. | TRBJ1-5 | TRBV4-1 | . | CASSQGEGLSNQPQHF | TGCGCCAGCAGCCAAGGGGAAGGACTCAGCAATCAGCCCCAGCATTTT
. | TRBJ2-5 | TRBV19 | TRBD2 | CASSMGGWTSATLGETQYF | TGTGCCAGTAGTATGGGGGGGTGGACTAGCGCCACACTGGGAGAGACCCAGTACTTC
. | TRBJ2-5 | TRBV14 | . | CASSPHRAETQYF | TGTGCCAGCAGCCCCCACAGAGCAGAGACCCAGTACTTC
. | TRBJ2-1 | TRBV4-3 | . | CASGSTGVNEQFF | TGCGCCAGCGGCTCGACCGGGGTGAATGAGCAGTTCTTC
. | TRBJ2-1 | TRBV6-2/TRBV6-3 | TRBD2 | CASSYSTGLAGAYNEQFF | TGTGCCAGCAGTTACTCGACAGGGCTAGCGGGAGCCTACAATGAGCAGTTCTTC
few | TRBJ1-1 | TRBV12-3/TRBV12-4 | . | CASSLRGMNTEAFF | TGTGCCAGCAGTTTACGGGGCATGAACACTGAAGCTTTCTTT
. | TRBJ2-7 | TRBV5-1 | TRBD1 | CASRGGQGAYEQYF | TGCGCCAGCAGGGGAGGACAGGGGGCCTACGAGCAGTACTTC
. | TRBJ1-1 | TRBV15 | . | CATSETFF | TGTGCCACCAGCGAGACTTTCTTT
. | TRBJ2-7 | TRBV5-1 | TRBD2 | CASRGGEQYF | TGCGCCAGCAGGGGGGGGGAGCAGTACTTC
. | TRBJ1-2 | TRBV29-1 | . | CSVESRRGYTF | TGCAGCGTTGAGTCCAGGAGGGGCTACACCTTC
. | TRBJ2-6 | TRBV7-9 | TRBD1 | CASSFGQGGFSGANVLTF | TGTGCCAGCAGCTTTGGACAGGGGGGCTTCTCTGGGGCCAACGTCCTGACTTTC
. | TRBJ1-5 | TRBV4-1 | . | CASRRALSNQPQHF | TGCGCCAGCAGGCGGGCTCTGAGCAATCAGCCCCAGCATTTT
. | TRBJ2-5 | TRBV15 | TRBD2 | CANSGVRAQYF | TGTGCCAATAGCGGGGTCAGGGCCCAGTACTTC
. | TRBJ1-2 | TRBV20-1 | . | CSAPLGDYGYTF | TGCAGTGCCCCCCTTGGGGACTATGGCTACACCTTC
. | TRBJ1-6 | TRBV5-1 | TRBD1 | CASSEGPGTGVSPLHF | TGCGCCAGCAGCGAGGGCCCCGGCACAGGGGTCTCACCCCTCCACTTT
. | TRBJ2-2 | TRBV20-1 | . | CSARAGEGTGELFF | TGCAGTGCTAGAGCGGGAGAGGGGACCGGGGAGCTGTTTTTT
. | TRBJ2-5 | TRBV29-1 | . | CSVGGFQETQYF | TGCAGCGTTGGCGGATTTCAAGAGACCCAGTACTTC
. | TRBJ2-4 | TRBV27 | TRBD1 | CASSRDRGLAKNIQYF | TGTGCCAGCAGTCGCGACAGGGGGCTAGCCAAAAACATTCAGTACTTC
. | TRBJ1-1 | TRBV5-1 | TRBD1 | CASSWETGTNTEAFF | TGCGCCAGCAGCTGGGAGACAGGGACAAACACTGAAGCTTTCTTT